This T cell receptor (beta chain) is drawn from a study of blood T cell repertoires in COVID-19. This clone was observed once. This CDR3 contains 14 residues. Trimming removed 3 bases from V and 8 bases from J, with 13 bases in between. In germline, CDR1 is LNHDA, CDR2 SQIVND (reference sequence). Authors' processing steps: By means of reference gene primer amplification, nucleated cell counts were estimated. Sequencing was performed with immunoSEQ multiplex PCR; in TCRdb, only in-frame clones are kept and a portion is missing. V and J calls and clone size come straight from that table; D and trimming were deduced from the DNA. This table holds a few hundred thousand clones, 92% found once.

The specimen was PBMCs or T cells enriched from blood (not recorded which). The clonotype comes from a woman aged 25 to 39 who had recovered from COVID-19. This sequence joins TRBV19 and TRBJ1-4; no firm D call. CDR3 bases: TGTGCCAGTAGTATTGCCCGGACTACAGAAAAACTGTTTTTT. Translating gives CASSIARTTEKLFF.